The rows below give T cell receptor beta chains drawn from one sample of a study of cytomegalovirus exposure and HLA in healthy donors. The method was immunoSEQ multiplex PCR; TCRdb's version includes in-frame clones alone and lacks a portion of them. The sample contains some 200,000 clones, roughly 80% of which appear only once. Sequenced sample: PBMCs. The source is a man aged 50 to 60 in good health and CMV-seronegative. Each CDR3 is given with its conserved first and last residue. A D gene is named only where the DNA matches it firmly. Clone size is not always given. Where it is, it says once, few, many or a class for expanded clones.

TRBD1 | TRBJ2-7 | NA | TRBV4-2 | TGTGCCAGCAGCCAGGAGAGACAGGGGTTTCACGAGCAGTACTTC | CASSQERQGFHEQYF
TRBD1 | TRBJ2-1 | few | TRBV2 | TGTGCCACTAGGGGGGACAGGCAATACAATGAGCAGTTCTTC | CATRGDRQYNEQFF
NA | TRBJ2-1 | NA | TRBV4-1 | TGCGCCAGCAGCCAACCCAGGGGCTACTACAATGAGCAGTTCTTC | CASSQPRGYYNEQFF
NA | TRBJ1-1 | few | TRBV20-1 | TGCAGTGCGGGGGGAAGAACTGAAGCTTTCTTT | CSAGGRTEAFF
NA | TRBJ1-1 | once | TRBV29-1 | TGCAGCGTGGGGGAGGGATCGTACTCTGAAGCTTTCTTT | CSVGEGSYSEAFF
NA | TRBJ2-7 | NA | TRBV11-3 | TGTGCCAGCAGCTCTAGGAGTGGCTACGAGCAGTACTTC | CASSSRSGYEQYF
TRBD1 | TRBJ1-1 | NA | TRBV18 | TGTGCCAGCTCCCGAAACCACCAGGGGGCCGGGATGAACACTGAAGCTTTCTTT | CASSRNHQGAGMNTEAFF
TRBD2 | TRBJ2-3 | NA | TRBV29-1 | TGCAGCGTGCTCACCTTTAAGCGGGGGCGGGGGACAGATACGCAGTATTTT | CSVLTFKRGRGTDTQYF
NA | TRBJ2-5 | NA | TRBV9 | TGTGCCAGCAGCGTAGAAGGGGTACAAAACTGGGGAGAGACCCAGTACTTC | CASSVEGVQNWGETQYF
NA | TRBJ2-7 | NA | TRBV7-6 | TGTGCCAGCAGCTTAAGATCAGAGCGGTTATCCGCCTACGAGCAGTACTTC | CASSLRSERLSAYEQYF
NA | TRBJ1-1 | NA | TRBV9 | TGTGCCAGCAGCCCGTCGGGTGGGGCAGCCACTGAAGCTTTCTTT | CASSPSGGAATEAFF
TRBD2 | TRBJ2-5 | NA | TRBV9 | TGTGCCAGCAGCTCCGGGAGGCAGAACGGGGAGACCCAGTACTTC | CASSSGRQNGETQYF
NA | TRBJ2-7 | NA | TRBV27 | TGTGCCAGCAGTTCCCTACCACAGGCAACCTACGAGCAGTACTTC | CASSSLPQATYEQYF
NA | TRBJ1-6 | NA | TRBV30 | TGTGCCTGGAGTGTTTTTGAGAATTCACCCCTCCACTTT | CAWSVFENSPLHF
NA | TRBJ1-2 | NA | TRBV9 | TGTGCCAGCAGCCCTCACAGTGGTGGCTACACCTTC | CASSPHSGGYTF
NA | TRBJ2-3 | few | TRBV7-2 | TGTGCCAGCAGCCCCCCGGGGGATACGCAGTATTTT | CASSPPGDTQYF
NA | TRBJ1-2 | NA | TRBV5-1 | TGCGCCAGCAGCTCCGCGGGGGCGGGAGCTAACTATGGCTACACCTTC | CASSSAGAGANYGYTF
NA | TRBJ1-4 | NA | TRBV5-1 | TGCGCCAGCAGCCCCTACGGGACACTCAATGAAAAACTGTTTTTT | CASSPYGTLNEKLFF
NA | TRBJ2-1 | NA | TRBV5-1 | TGCGCCAGCAGCTTAGGCAGGTCCGACAATGAGCAGTTCTTC | CASSLGRSDNEQFF
TRBD1 | TRBJ1-4 | few | TRBV7-8 | TGTGCCAGCAGCCAAGACAGGGATGAAAAACTGTTTTTT | CASSQDRDEKLFF
NA | TRBJ2-1 | NA | TRBV9 | TGTGCCAGCAGCGTAGACGGGGGGCTTTACAATGAGCAGTTCTTC | CASSVDGGLYNEQFF
TRBD1 | TRBJ2-5 | NA | TRBV18 | TGTGCCAGCTCAGATCCGGGACAGGGTATAAAGACCCAGTACTTC | CASSDPGQGIKTQYF
NA | TRBJ2-5 | NA | TRBV9 | TGTGCCAGCAGCGTAGGGGGAGGCCAAGAGACCCAGTACTTC | CASSVGGGQETQYF
TRBD1 | TRBJ2-5 | NA | TRBV5-6 | TGTGCCAGCAGCCCTGGGACAGGGGGTCGCCAAGAGACCCAGTACTTC | CASSPGTGGRQETQYF
NA | TRBJ2-2 | few | TRBV11-2 | TGTGCCAGCAGACCCGACAGTTTCACCGGGGAGCTGTTTTTT | CASRPDSFTGELFF
TRBD2 | TRBJ2-1 | once | TRBV25-1 | TGTGCCAGCCTAGGAGCGGGGAATCACCAACTCTCCTACAATGAGCAGTTCTTC | CASLGAGNHQLSYNEQFF
TRBD2 | TRBJ2-1 | NA | TRBV2 | TGTGCCAGCACTAGCGGGGGGGGTAACAATGAGCAGTTCTTC | CASTSGGGNNEQFF
TRBD1 | TRBJ2-3 | once | TRBV7-9 | TGTGCCAGCAGCTCCCGGGACAGTACAGATACGCAGTATTTT | CASSSRDSTDTQYF
TRBD1 | TRBJ1-4 | NA | TRBV25-1 | TGTGCCAGCAGTGAACTTAGGACAGGGGTGCATGAAAAACTGTTTTTT | CASSELRTGVHEKLFF
NA | TRBJ1-2 | NA | TRBV6-5 | TGTGCCAGCAGTTACAGGCAGGGAAGGGGATATGGCTACACCTTC | CASSYRQGRGYGYTF
NA | TRBJ2-1 | NA | TRBV5-1 | TGCGCCAGCAGCTTAGTCGGACAGTTAGGGAATGAGCAGTTCTTC | CASSLVGQLGNEQFF
NA | TRBJ1-5 | few | TRBV2 | TGTGCCAGCAGTGATGGTAAGGGAGGCAATCAGCCCCAGCATTTT | CASSDGKGGNQPQHF
TRBD2 | TRBJ2-5 | NA | TRBV2 | TGTGCCAGCAGGCGCGGGACTAGCGGGCAAGAGACCCAGTACTTC | CASRRGTSGQETQYF
TRBD2 | TRBJ2-7 | once | TRBV7-9 | TGTGCCAGCAGCTCCTCCCTAGCGGGGAGGTCCTACGAGCAGTACTTC | CASSSSLAGRSYEQYF
TRBD1 | TRBJ1-1 | NA | TRBV18 | TGTGCCAGCTCACCAGTGGAGGGGGCGAGTACTGAAGCTTTCTTT | CASSPVEGASTEAFF
NA | TRBJ2-7 | NA | TRBV5-8 | TGTGCCAGCAGCTTGGCCTGGAGCTCCTACGAGCAGTACTTC | CASSLAWSSYEQYF
TRBD1 | TRBJ2-7 | NA | TRBV10-3 | TGTGCCATCAAGGGACAGGGAAACGAGCAGTACTTC | CAIKGQGNEQYF
NA | TRBJ2-7 | NA | TRBV18 | TGTGCCAGCTCACCACAGGTTGAGGACGAGCAGTACTTC | CASSPQVEDEQYF
NA | TRBJ1-5 | NA | TRBV30 | TGTGCCTGGAGTGGCCGGACGGGGTATAGCAATCAGCCCCAGCATTTT | CAWSGRTGYSNQPQHF
NA | TRBJ2-1 | NA | TRBV7-3 | TGTGCCAGCAGCCCCGGACTCAACAATGAGCAGTTCTTC | CASSPGLNNEQFF
TRBD1 | TRBJ1-1 | NA | TRBV2 | TGTGCCAGCCGCCCGGGACAGGGACTTGAAGTGTTCTTT | CASRPGQGLEVFF
NA | TRBJ2-2 | NA | TRBV7-2 | TGTGCCAGCAGCTTAACGGGGACGAACACCGGGGAGCTGTTTTTT | CASSLTGTNTGELFF
NA | TRBJ2-7 | once | TRBV29-1 | TGCAGCGTTGAAGACGAGATTTACGAGCAGTACTTC | CSVEDEIYEQYF
TRBD1 | TRBJ2-3 | NA | TRBV19 | TGTGCCAGTAATCTGGGCAGGGGGACAGATACGCAGTATTTT | CASNLGRGTDTQYF
TRBD2 | TRBJ2-1 | NA | TRBV10-3 | TGTGCCATCATGGGGGGGGACAATGAGCAGTTCTTC | CAIMGGDNEQFF